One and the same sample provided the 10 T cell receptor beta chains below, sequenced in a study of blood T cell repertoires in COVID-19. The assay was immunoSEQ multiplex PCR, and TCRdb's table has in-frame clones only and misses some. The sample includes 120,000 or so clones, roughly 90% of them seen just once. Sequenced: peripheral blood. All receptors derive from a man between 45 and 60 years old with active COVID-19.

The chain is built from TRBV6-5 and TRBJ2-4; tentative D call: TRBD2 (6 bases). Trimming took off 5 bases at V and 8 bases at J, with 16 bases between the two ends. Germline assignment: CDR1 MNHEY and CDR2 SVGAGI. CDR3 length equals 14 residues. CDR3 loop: CASSPGTRRDIQYF. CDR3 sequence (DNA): TGTGCCAGCAGTCCCGGGACCCGGAGGGACATTCAGTACTTC.

The CDR3 nucleotides are TGCGCCAGCACCCCCGGAAGTAAAGCGTTTACCTACGAGCAGTACGTC. Translated: CASTPGSKAFTYEQYV. This sequence joins TRBV23-1 and TRBJ2-7; D ambiguous. TRBV23-1 is reported as an ORF; its role is uncertain. This CDR3 has 16 amino acids. Between the trimmed V and J ends, which lost 7 bases and 2 bases, there was a span of 21 bases.

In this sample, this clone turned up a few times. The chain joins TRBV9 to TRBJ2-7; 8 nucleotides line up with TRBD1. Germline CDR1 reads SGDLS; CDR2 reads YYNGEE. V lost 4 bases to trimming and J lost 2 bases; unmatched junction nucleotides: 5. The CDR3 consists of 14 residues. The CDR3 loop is CASSLGQGTYEQYF. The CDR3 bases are TGTGCCAGCAGCCTCGGACAGGGAACCTACGAGCAGTACTTC.

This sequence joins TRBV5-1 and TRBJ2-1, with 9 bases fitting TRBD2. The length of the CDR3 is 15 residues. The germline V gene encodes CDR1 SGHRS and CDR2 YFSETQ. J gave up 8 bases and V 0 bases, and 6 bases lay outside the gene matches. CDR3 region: CASSLVAGEVYEQFF. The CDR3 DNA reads TGCGCCAGCAGCTTGGTAGCGGGAGAGGTCTATGAGCAGTTCTTC.

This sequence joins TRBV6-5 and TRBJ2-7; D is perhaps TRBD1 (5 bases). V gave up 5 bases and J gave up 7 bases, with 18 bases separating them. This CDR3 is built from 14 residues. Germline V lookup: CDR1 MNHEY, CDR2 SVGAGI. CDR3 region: CASSPRQPLREQYV. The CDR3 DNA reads TGTGCCAGCAGTCCTCGACAGCCCCTAAGGGAGCAGTACGTC.

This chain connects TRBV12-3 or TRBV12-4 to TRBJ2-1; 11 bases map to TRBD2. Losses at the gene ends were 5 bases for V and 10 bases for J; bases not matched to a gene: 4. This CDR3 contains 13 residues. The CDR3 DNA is TGTGCCAGCAGTCGACTAGCGGGACAGGAGCAGTTCTTC. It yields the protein CASSRLAGQEQFF.

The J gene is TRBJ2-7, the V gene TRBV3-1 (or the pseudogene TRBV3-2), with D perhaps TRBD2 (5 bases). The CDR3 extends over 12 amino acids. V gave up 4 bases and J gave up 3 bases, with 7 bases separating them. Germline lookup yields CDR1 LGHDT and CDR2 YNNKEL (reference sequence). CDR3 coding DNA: TGTGCCAGCAGCCGTACTAGCTACGAGCAGTACTTC. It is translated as CASSRTSYEQYF.

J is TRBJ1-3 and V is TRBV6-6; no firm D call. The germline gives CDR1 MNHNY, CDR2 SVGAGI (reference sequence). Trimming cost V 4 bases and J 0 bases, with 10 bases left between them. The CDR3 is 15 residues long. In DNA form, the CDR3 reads TGTGCCAGCAGTTCTCGCTCGAGCTCTGGAAACACCATATATTTT. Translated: CASSSRSSSGNTIYF.

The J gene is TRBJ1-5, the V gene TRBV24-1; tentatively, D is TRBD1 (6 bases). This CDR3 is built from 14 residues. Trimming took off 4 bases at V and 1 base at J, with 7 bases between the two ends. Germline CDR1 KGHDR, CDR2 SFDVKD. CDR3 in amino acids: CATSETGSNQPQHF. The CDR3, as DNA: TGTGCCACCAGTGAAACAGGGAGCAATCAGCCCCAGCATTTT.

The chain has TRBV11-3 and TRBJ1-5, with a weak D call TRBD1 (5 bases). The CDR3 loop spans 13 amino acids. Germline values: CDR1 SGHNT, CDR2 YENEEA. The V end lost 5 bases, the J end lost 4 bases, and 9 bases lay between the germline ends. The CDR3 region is CASSLGTNQPQHF. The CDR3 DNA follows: TGTGCCAGCAGCCTTGGGACTAATCAGCCCCAGCATTTT.